Listed here are 18 T cell receptor beta chains from one sample, sequenced in a study of CD8 T cells in Susac syndrome. RNA in amounts of roughly 0.5 to 1 ug was reverse transcribed with random hexamers. TCRdb used MiXCR to reprocess the immunoSEQ multiplex PCR reads, holding one entry per CDR3 protein. This sample has over 150,000 distinct CDR3 sequences, with about 96% found just once. The sample comprised CD4+ T cells from PBMCs. The receptor source for this set is a human donor with multiple sclerosis.

The rearrangement joins TRBV7-9 to TRBJ1-1; D perhaps matches TRBD1 (5 bases). Germline CDR1 and CDR2: SEHNR and FQNEAQ (reference sequence). There are 13 residues in the CDR3. V lost 6 bases to trimming and J lost 4 bases, with 12 bases between them. The CDR3 bases are TGTGCCAGCAGTCATGAGGGGAGCACTGAAGCTTTCTTT. Residues: CASSHEGSTEAFF.

V and J are TRBV27 and TRBJ2-1, with TRBD2 matching 10 bases. The germline CDR1 and CDR2 sequences are MNHEY and SMNVEV (reference sequence). V lost 7 bases to trimming and J lost 1 base; unmatched junction nucleotides: 7. The CDR3 covers 16 residues. The CDR3 sequence: CASTIEAGGSYNEQFF. CDR3 sequence (DNA): TGTGCCAGCACCATCGAAGCGGGAGGGTCCTACAATGAGCAGTTCTTC.

V gene TRBV5-1 combines with J gene TRBJ2-5; TRBD1 matches 11 bases. In germline, CDR1 is SGHRS, CDR2 YFSETQ. The CDR3 runs 13 residues. Germline trimming cut 5 bases from V and 4 bases from J; bases unmatched to any gene: 1. The CDR3, as DNA: TGCGCCAGCAGGGGGACAGGGGGAGAGACCCAGTACTTC. Translated, it gives CASRGTGGETQYF.

This chain links TRBV7-8 with TRBJ2-3; D remains ambiguous. Germline CDR1 is SGHVS and CDR2 is FQNEAQ. The V gene lost 2 bases and the J gene lost 2 bases, with 17 bases spanning the gap. The CDR3 loop spans 17 amino acids. The CDR3 loop reads CASSLRVALSATDTQYF. CDR3 in DNA: TGTGCCAGCAGCTTAAGGGTAGCCCTCTCCGCCACAGATACGCAGTATTTT.

The V call is TRBV29-1, the J call TRBJ2-1, with a weak D call TRBD1 (5 bases). CDR1 is SQVTM and CDR2 is ANQGSEA in the germline V gene. Deletions cut 2 bases from V and 5 bases from J, with 10 bases between. CDR3 length: 13 residues. The CDR3 loop reads CSVEKGNNNEQFF. The CDR3 nucleotides read TGCAGCGTTGAAAAGGGGAATAACAATGAGCAGTTCTTC.

This clonotype was observed a single time. The V gene is TRBV3-1, the J gene TRBJ2-5; 7 bases line up with TRBD2. V was clipped by 6 bases and J by 3 bases; unmatched bases: 10. Germline CDR1 reads LGHDT; CDR2 reads YNNKEL (reference sequence). This CDR3 spans 15 amino acids. The CDR3 sequence is CASSLTLLAEETQYF. The CDR3 nucleotides are TGTGCCAGCAGTCTAACGCTGCTAGCGGAAGAGACCCAGTACTTC.

This clonotype was seen a single time. J is TRBJ2-7 and V is TRBV4-2, with 14 bases that match TRBD2. Germline-derived CDR1 and CDR2 are LGHNA and YNFKEQ. The V and J ends lost 6 bases and 9 bases, in that order; junction bases with no gene match: 10. This CDR3 comprises 15 residues. The CDR3 is CASRSPGLAGAAQYF. CDR3 nucleotide sequence: TGTGCCAGCAGATCCCCGGGACTAGCGGGAGCTGCGCAGTACTTC.

The CDR3 protein is CASTARGRGTDTQYF. DNA for the CDR3: TGTGCCAGCACGGCAAGGGGAAGAGGCACAGATACGCAGTATTTT. This chain connects TRBV2 to TRBJ2-3, with D tentatively TRBD1 (5 bases). Germline V CDR1 and CDR2: SNHLY, FYNNEI. The CDR3 is 15 amino acids. Trimming left V 7 bases short and J 1 base short, with 15 bases between.

This clonotype was detected a few times. The chain couples TRBV7-3 to TRBJ1-1; D remains unclear. The CDR3 has 14 residues. CDR1 is SGHTA, CDR2 FQGTGA, per germline. V lost 4 bases to trimming and J lost 1 base, with 10 bases between them. CDR3 in amino acids: CASSSGPANTEAFF. CDR3 nucleotides: TGTGCCAGCAGCTCTGGACCGGCGAACACTGAAGCTTTCTTT.

This chain connects TRBV3-1 to TRBJ2-1, with D hard to call. V was clipped by 3 bases and J by 9 bases, with 9 bases between them. Germline CDR1 LGHDT, CDR2 YNNKEL (reference sequence). The CDR3 runs to 12 residues. CDR3 coding DNA: TGTGCCAGCAGCCATATAAGTGGTGAGCAGTTCTTC. This codes for CASSHISGEQFF.

The chain employs TRBV7-9 and TRBJ2-7; 7 bases agree with TRBD2. Per germline, CDR1 SEHNR and CDR2 FQNEAQ (reference sequence). The length of the CDR3 is 14 residues. V lost 0 bases, J lost 5 bases, and 4 bases stayed unmatched. The CDR3 region is CASSLASRENEQYF. The CDR3 bases are TGTGCCAGCAGCTTAGCCTCGCGGGAGAACGAGCAGTACTTC. Combining the CDR3 with reference TRBV7-9 and TRBJ2-7 gives the whole variable domain DTGVSQNPRHKITKRGQNVTFRCDPISEHNRLYWYRQTLGQGPEFLTYFQNEAQLEKSRLLSDRFSAERPKGSFSTLEIQRTEQGDSAMYLCASSLASRENEQYFGPGTRLTVT.

The chain couples TRBV5-4 to TRBJ2-3, with 8 bases that match TRBD2. V trimming: 0 bases; J trimming: 2 bases; junction bases outside the gene matches: 5. There are 16 residues in the CDR3. The germline CDR1 and CDR2 sequences are SGHNT and YYREEE (reference sequence). The CDR3 DNA reads as TGTGCCAGCAGCTTGGCAGGCGGGGGGAACACAGATACGCAGTATTTT. As protein: CASSLAGGGNTDTQYF. Based on the CDR3 plus reference TRBV5-4 and TRBJ2-3, the full variable domain is ETGVTQSPTHLIKTRGQQVTLRCSSQSGHNTVSWYQQALGQGPQFIFQYYREEENGRGNFPPRFSGLQFPNYSSELNVNALELDDSALYLCASSLAGGGNTDTQYFGPGTRLTVL.

CDR3 sequence: CASPGPNEQFF. The CDR3 nucleotides read TGTGCCAGTCCTGGCCCTAATGAGCAGTTCTTC. V and J are TRBV30 and TRBJ2-1; D unclear. Deletions cut 8 bases from V and 7 bases from J, with 12 bases between. This CDR3 has 11 amino acids. Germline V gene sequence: CDR1 GTSNPN, CDR2 SVGIG (reference sequence).

The chain joins TRBV9 to TRBJ2-7; the match to TRBD2 covers 13 bases. V lost 0 bases and J lost 3; bases outside the gene matches: 6. The length of the CDR3 is 17 residues. Germline V gene lookup returns CDR1 SGDLS and CDR2 YYNGEE. As DNA, the CDR3 is TGTGCCAGCAGCGTAGGACTAGCGGGAGGATCGAGCTACGAGCAGTACTTC. This encodes CASSVGLAGGSSYEQYF.

The chain links TRBV9 to TRBJ2-2; unclear D gene. The CDR3 sequence is 14 residues long. The germline gives CDR1 SGDLS, CDR2 YYNGEE. V was clipped by 0 bases and J by 4 bases, with 7 bases between them. CDR3 sequence: CASSVGDGTGELFF. Written as DNA, the CDR3 is TGTGCCAGCAGCGTAGGTGACGGCACCGGGGAGCTGTTTTTT.

V gene TRBV18 combines with J gene TRBJ2-7; D gene unclear. This CDR3 comprises 13 residues. Germline V lookup: CDR1 KGHSH, CDR2 LQKENI. Trimming shortened V by 2 bases and J by 5 bases, and 10 bases separated the two germline ends. This CDR3 reads CASSPFRENEQYF. CDR3 sequence (DNA): TGTGCCAGCTCACCATTCCGTGAGAACGAGCAGTACTTC. Full variable domain (missing parts from reference TRBV18 and TRBJ2-7): NAGVMQNPRHLVRRRGQEARLRCSPMKGHSHVYWYRQLPEEGLKFMVYLQKENIIDESGMPKERFSAEFPKEGPSILRIQQVVRGDSAAYFCASSPFRENEQYFGPGTRLTVT.

V and J are TRBV11-2 and TRBJ1-2; D is undetermined. Per the germline V gene, CDR1 is SGHAT and CDR2 is FQNNGV. Trimming shortened V by 1 base and J by 2 bases, and 8 bases separated the two germline ends. The CDR3 covers 14 residues. CDR3 residues: CASSLAMLNYGYTF. CDR3 sequence (DNA): TGTGCCAGCAGCTTAGCTATGCTCAACTATGGCTACACCTTC.

This chain joins TRBV30 and TRBJ2-7; 9 bases line up with TRBD1. Trimming removed 2 bases from V and 2 bases from J; junction bases left unmatched: 7. The CDR3 consists of 15 residues. Germline CDR1 is GTSNPN and CDR2 is SVGIG (reference sequence). In DNA form, the CDR3 reads TGTGCCTGGAGTTCGGGGGACAGGGTAACCTACGAGCAGTACTTC. Its translation: CAWSSGDRVTYEQYF.